This T cell receptor (beta chain) was captured in a study of OX40 agonist ivuxolimab in advanced cancers. About the study: Mean age roughly 65 years, range about 20 to 85; roughly 80% male. Findings and caveats of the study: Clonal expansion from baseline to week 6 occurred in both CD4+ and CD8+ T cells.

The CDR3 length is 11 residues. Germline values: CDR1 SNHLY, CDR2 FYNNEI. V lost 7 bases and J 9 bases, leaving 13 bases between the germline ends. Note on this clone: Its antigen is unknown.

Method: immunoSEQ multiplex PCR; TCRdb's copy keeps in-frame clones and lacks some. The sample holds over 45,000 clones, less than 90% seen once. The TCR sequence derives from an adult with an advanced solid tumor such as melanoma, head and neck, liver or kidney cancer. Here the sequenced sample was CD4+ or CD8+ T cells sorted from blood, taken in a trial of the OX40 agonist ivuxolimab. V gene TRBV2 combines with J gene TRBJ2-7, with D perhaps TRBD1 or TRBD2 (5 bases each). Written as DNA, the CDR3 is TGTGCCAGCACGATGGGGGAAGGGCAGTACTTC. Its protein product is CASTMGEGQYF. Full variable domain (remainder filled in from reference TRBV2 and TRBJ2-7): EPEVTQTPSHQVTQMGQEVILRCVPISNHLYFYWYRQILGQKVEFLVSFYNNEISEKSEIFDDQFSVERPDGSNFTLKIRSTKLEDSAMYFCASTMGEGQYFGPGTRLTVT.